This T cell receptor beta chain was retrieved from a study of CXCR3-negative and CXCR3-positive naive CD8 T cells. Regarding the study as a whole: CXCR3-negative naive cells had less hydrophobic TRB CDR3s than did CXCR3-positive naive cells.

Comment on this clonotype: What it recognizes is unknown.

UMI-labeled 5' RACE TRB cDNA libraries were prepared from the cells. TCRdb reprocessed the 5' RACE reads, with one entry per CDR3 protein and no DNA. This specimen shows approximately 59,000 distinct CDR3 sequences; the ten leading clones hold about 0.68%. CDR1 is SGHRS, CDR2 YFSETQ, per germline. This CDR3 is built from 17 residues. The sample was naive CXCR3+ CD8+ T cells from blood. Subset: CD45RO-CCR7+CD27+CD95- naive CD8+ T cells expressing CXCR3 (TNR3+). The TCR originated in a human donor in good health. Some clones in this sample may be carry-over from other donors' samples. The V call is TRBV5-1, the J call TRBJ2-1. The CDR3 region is CASSSSEAYRSYNEQFF.